This T cell receptor (beta chain) was identified during a study of cytomegalovirus exposure and HLA in healthy donors. Regarding the study as a whole: Among the most significant clusters, several appeared linked to common viral pathogens in a later analysis. Further analysis, carried out later, found HLA-associated TCR beta chains more clonally expanded than equally common other chains. A later analysis reportedly found that, within productive TCRs, an Asian-associated ancestry cluster had fewer N-insertions than the mean observed across the roughly 730 donors. The listing of approximately 160 TCR beta chains classed them as cytomegalovirus-associated.

A multiplex PCR was run with 60 Vbeta primers and 13 Jbeta primers. Produced via immunoSEQ multiplex PCR; TCRdb's table is partial and in-frame only. The data hold roughly 82,000 clones, with approximately 74% observed a single time. Of note for this clone: The antigen is unknown.

The CDR3 consists of 12 residues. The germline V gene has CDR1 MDHEN and CDR2 SYDVKM. Losses at the gene ends were 7 bases for V and 11 bases for J; bases not matched to a gene: 8. V usage is TRBV28 and J usage is TRBJ1-5; 7 bases match TRBD1. The receptor's source is a woman aged 50 to 60 in good health and CMV-seropositive. Sequenced material: PBMCs. CDR3 protein: CASTPRTGAQHF. In DNA, the CDR3 is TGTGCCAGCACCCCCCGAACAGGGGCCCAGCATTTT. Variable domain in full (rest from reference TRBV28 and TRBJ1-5): DVKVTQSSRYLVKRTGEKVFLECVQDMDHENMFWYRQDPGLGLRLIYFSYDVKMKEKGDIPEGYSVSREKKERFSLILESASTNQTSMYLCASTPRTGAQHFGDGTRLSIL.